Presented here are 10 T cell receptor beta chains from one specimen sequenced in a study of cytomegalovirus exposure and HLA in healthy donors. The PCR used 60 Vbeta and 13 Jbeta primers. Assay used: immunoSEQ multiplex PCR; TCRdb lists only in-frame clones, some missing. The repertoire holds some 170,000 clones, with 77% as singletons. Sample: PBMCs. Every receptor here comes from a woman between 25 and 40 years old in good health and CMV-seronegative.

The CDR3 sequence is CASSFPPPGINNEQFF. The CDR3 DNA is TGTGCCAGCAGCTTCCCCCCGCCTGGCATTAACAATGAGCAGTTCTTC. The gene calls are TRBV7-9 and TRBJ2-1; D unresolved. This CDR3 is built from 16 residues. The germline gives CDR1 SEHNR, CDR2 FQNEAQ (reference sequence). V was shortened by 3 bases and J by 5 bases, with 17 bases between the two germline ends.

The V call is TRBV11-1, the J call TRBJ1-6; D remains unclear. The germline CDR1 and CDR2 sequences are SGHAT and FQDESV (reference sequence). Trimming cost V 2 bases and J 11 bases, with 13 bases left between them. CDR3 size: 14 residues. The CDR3 sequence: CASSLYKSKTPLHF. The DNA for the CDR3 is TGTGCCAGCAGCTTATATAAGAGCAAGACACCCCTCCACTTT.

Here the CDR3 reads CASSPAGGYTEAFF. In nucleotides, the CDR3 is TGTGCCAGCAGCCCAGCGGGGGGATACACTGAAGCTTTCTTT. The rearrangement uses TRBV5-4 and TRBJ1-1, with D perhaps matching TRBD1 (5 bases). The V end was cut by 4 bases, the J end by 3 bases, with 13 bases between. The CDR3 runs to 14 residues. Germline assignment: CDR1 SGHNT and CDR2 YYREEE (reference sequence).

The CDR3 loop is CASSQYNRDSSYNEQFF. The CDR3 coding sequence is TGCGCCAGCAGCCAATACAATCGGGACAGCTCCTACAATGAGCAGTTCTTC. This chain joins TRBV4-1 and TRBJ2-1, with 7 nucleotides matching TRBD1. The V segment lost 2 bases and the J segment 0 bases; nucleotides outside the gene matches: 7. The CDR3 sequence is 17 residues long. Per germline, CDR1 MGHRA and CDR2 YSYEKL.

CDR3 sequence: CASSPLAQLNTEAFF. CDR3 nucleotide sequence: TGTGCCAGCAGCCCCTTAGCCCAGTTGAACACTGAAGCTTTCTTT. The chain recombines TRBV27 with TRBJ1-1; no firm D call. The CDR3 length is 15 residues. V lost 6 bases, J lost 0 bases, and 14 bases lay in between. Per the germline V gene, CDR1 is MNHEY and CDR2 is SMNVEV (reference sequence).

The V and J genes are TRBV2 and TRBJ1-2; no firm D call. The CDR3 has 12 residues. Trimming left V 4 bases short and J 8 bases short, with 11 bases between. Germline CDR1 SNHLY, CDR2 FYNNEI. The CDR3 bases are TGTGCCAGCAGTGGGCAGCGTTTAGGCTACACCTTC. This translates into CASSGQRLGYTF.

The V and J genes are TRBV29-1 and TRBJ2-7; 7 bases line up with TRBD2. J was trimmed by 0 bases and V by 7 bases; bases with no gene match: 9. This CDR3 spans 14 amino acids. Germline V gene data show CDR1 as SQVTM and CDR2 as ANQGSEA. The CDR3 protein is CSGLVGGSSYEQYF. CDR3 in DNA: TGCAGCGGCTTAGTCGGGGGGAGCTCCTACGAGCAGTACTTC.

The V call is TRBV30, the J call TRBJ2-1, with 8 bases identical to TRBD2. CDR3 length equals 10 residues. Germline values: CDR1 GTSNPN, CDR2 SVGIG (reference sequence). The CDR3 protein is CSLAGNEQFF. CDR3 DNA: TGTTCCTTAGCGGGGAATGAGCAGTTCTTC.

This chain joins TRBV30 and TRBJ2-2; 7 nucleotides match TRBD2. This CDR3 has 13 residues. V lost 5 bases, J lost 4 bases, and 4 bases stayed unmatched. Looked up from germline, CDR1 is GTSNPN and CDR2 is SVGIG (reference sequence). The CDR3 DNA sequence: TGTGCCTGGGATAGCGGGCCCACCGGGGAGCTGTTTTTT. The encoded protein is CAWDSGPTGELFF.

This sequence joins TRBV29-1 and TRBJ2-3; D ambiguous. The V end lost 7 bases, the J end lost 6 bases, and 17 bases lay between the germline ends. The CDR3 is 13 residues long. Looked up from germline, CDR1 is SQVTM and CDR2 is ANQGSEA. The CDR3 spells CSARPRVTDTQYF. CDR3 nucleotide sequence: TGCAGCGCCCGACCTCGGGTAACGGATACGCAGTATTTT.